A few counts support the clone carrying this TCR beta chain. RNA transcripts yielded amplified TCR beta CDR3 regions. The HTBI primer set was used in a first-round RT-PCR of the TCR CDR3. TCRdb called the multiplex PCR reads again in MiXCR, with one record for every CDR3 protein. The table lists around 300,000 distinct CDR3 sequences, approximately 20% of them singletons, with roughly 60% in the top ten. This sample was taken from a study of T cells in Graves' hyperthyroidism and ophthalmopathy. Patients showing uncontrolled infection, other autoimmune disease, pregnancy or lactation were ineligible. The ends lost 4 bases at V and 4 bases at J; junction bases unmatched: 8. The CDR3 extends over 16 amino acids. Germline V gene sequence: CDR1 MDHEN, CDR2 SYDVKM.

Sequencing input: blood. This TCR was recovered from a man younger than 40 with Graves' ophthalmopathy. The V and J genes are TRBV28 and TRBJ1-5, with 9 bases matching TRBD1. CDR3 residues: CASSYRDRAGNQPQHF. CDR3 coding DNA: TGTGCCAGCAGTTATCGGGACAGGGCTGGGAATCAGCCCCAGCATTTT.